Sequencing of this TCR beta chain was carried out in a study of beta chain features in type 1 diabetes. CD4+ cells of the naive, central memory, regulatory and stem cell-like memory types were sorted via CD45RO/CCR7/CD25/CD127/CD95/CD27. Expressed TCRB transcripts got sequenced, as all isolated RNA was reverse transcribed. The table came from immunoSEQ multiplex PCR; TCRdb's copy has only in-frame clones and leaves some out. Altogether a few hundred thousand clones are present, about 20% being singletons, with the ten largest covering under 0.055%. This CDR3 spans 13 amino acids. The germline V and J ends were trimmed by 0 bases and 7 bases, with 7 bases remaining between them. Germline-derived CDR1 and CDR2 are KGHSH and LQKENI.

The sequencing sample was made of naive CD4+ T cells from blood. This sequence originates from a woman between 18 and 29 years old in good health. The chain couples TRBV18 to TRBJ2-1; a weak D match, TRBD1 (6 bases). CDR3 nucleotides: TGTGCCAGCTCACCACCCCAGGGGAATGAGCAGTTCTTC. Translating it yields CASSPPQGNEQFF.